Each of the 5 T cell receptor beta chains below was sequenced from the same sample in a study of cytomegalovirus exposure and HLA in healthy donors. Some clones are missing from TCRdb's copy, which holds only in-frame ones; the method was immunoSEQ multiplex PCR. This table has 110,000 to 150,000 clones, roughly 88% appearing once. Material for sequencing was PBMCs. Every receptor here comes from a woman under 30 in good health and CMV-seropositive.

The rearrangement joins TRBV19 to TRBJ1-5, with 7 bases lining up with TRBD1. Germline V gene sequence: CDR1 LNHDA, CDR2 SQIVND (reference sequence). The V gene end was trimmed by 7 bases and the J gene end by 6 bases; junction bases not matched to a gene: 9. The CDR3 length is 14 residues. The CDR3 loop reads CASTDRASRQPQHF. The CDR3 DNA reads as TGTGCCAGTACAGACAGGGCCTCGCGTCAGCCCCAGCATTTT.

About this clone: This CDR3 is also generated by other DNA sequences in the sample. The CDR3 nucleotides read TGTGCCAGCAGCTTAGACAGGGGTTACGAGCAGTACTTC. Translating it yields CASSLDRGYEQYF. This rearrangement joins TRBV7-8 to TRBJ2-7; TRBD1 matches at 7 bases. Germline loops: CDR1 SGHVS, CDR2 FQNEAQ. The V gene end was trimmed by 1 base and the J gene end by 4 bases; junction bases not matched to a gene: 1. The CDR3 spans 13 residues.

This sequence joins TRBV27 and TRBJ2-5, with D possibly matching TRBD2 (9 bases). The CDR3 consists of 15 residues. Per the germline V gene, CDR1 is MNHEY and CDR2 is SMNVEV (reference sequence). Trimming left V 9 bases short and J 3 bases short, with 20 bases between. The CDR3 DNA is TGTGCCAGATGCGGGGGGGACAGGCGAGAAGAGACCCAGTACTTC. Translated: CARCGGDRREETQYF.

J is TRBJ1-1 and V is TRBV7-8; TRBD1 agrees at 7 bases. CDR3 size: 15 residues. With 1 base clipped from V and 5 bases from J, the junction kept 7 bases outside the gene matches. Germline V CDR1 and CDR2: SGHVS, FQNEAQ. The CDR3 DNA follows: TGTGCCAGCAGCTTAGTAACAGGGGCGAAAACTGAAGCTTTCTTT. Its protein is CASSLVTGAKTEAFF.

This clone was observed a few times. The rearrangement links TRBV6-1 to TRBJ1-6, with D possibly TRBD1 on 6 matching bases. V was trimmed by 6 bases and J by 10 bases, leaving 16 bases between them. Germline CDR1 MNHNS, CDR2 SASEGT. CDR3 length: 14 residues. The CDR3 DNA sequence: TGTGCCAGCAGGGACGGTACAGGGTTCTCACCCCTCCACTTT. The encoded protein is CASRDGTGFSPLHF.